A single sample gave rise to the 19 T cell receptor beta chains below, sequenced in a study of neurological immune-mediated disorders. MiXCR was run by TCRdb on the 5' RACE reads, yielding one entry per CDR3 protein. Among about 62,000 distinct CDR3 sequences, about 3.5% were seen once, and the ten largest hold around 2.2%. Sequencing was performed on PBMCs. Receptors originate from a woman between 50 and 59 years old with multiple sclerosis.

In this sample, this clonotype turned up many times. This chain joins TRBV5-6 and TRBJ1-4; D is uncertain. V gave up 0 bases and J gave up 5 bases, with 11 bases separating them. Germline-derived CDR1 and CDR2 are SGHDT and YYEEEE. This CDR3 is built from 15 residues. CDR3 nucleotides: TGTGCCAGCAGCTTGGGTGCGACGGCCAATGAAAAACTGTTTTTT. Its translation: CASSLGATANEKLFF.

This clonotype was counted at least ten times. The CDR3, as DNA: TGTGCCAGCAGGCCCGGGACAGCCTACGAGCAGTACTTC. Translation: CASRPGTAYEQYF. The chain links TRBV5-6 to TRBJ2-7, with TRBD1 matching 7 bases. The CDR3 is 13 amino acids. Germline V lookup: CDR1 SGHDT, CDR2 YYEEEE. V lost 5 bases, J lost 2 bases, and 4 bases stayed unmatched. Looking up the rest from reference TRBV5-6 and TRBJ2-7 gives the full variable domain: DAGVTQSPTHLIKTRGQQVTLRCSPKSGHDTVSWYQQALGQGPQFIFQYYEEEERQRGNFPDRFSGHQFPNYSSELNVNALLLGDSALYLCASRPGTAYEQYFGPGTRLTVT.

In the case of this clonotype: Given a much more abundant clone one base away, this may be a read error. The gene calls are TRBV20-1 and TRBJ1-2; a weak D match, TRBD1 (6 bases). CDR3 size: 12 residues. The V end was cut by 4 bases, the J end by 8 bases, with 14 bases between. Germline loops: CDR1 DFQATT, CDR2 SNEGSKA (reference sequence). In DNA, the CDR3 is TGCAGTGCTAAAGAAGGGGGTCGGGGCTACACCTTC. It specifies CSAKEGGRGYTF.

This clonotype occurred many times. The chain carries TRBV2 and TRBJ1-1; maybe TRBD1 (5 bases). Between the trimmed V and J ends, which lost 5 bases and 5 bases, there was a span of 18 bases. Germline lookup yields CDR1 SNHLY and CDR2 FYNNEI. This CDR3 has 15 amino acids. The DNA of the CDR3 is TGTGCCAGCAGTACCCGTTTCGGGGGACGGACTGAAGCTTTCTTT. It encodes CASSTRFGGRTEAFF.

This clonotype was counted at least ten times. A read error may explain this, as a much larger clone is one base away. The chain is built from TRBV29-1 and TRBJ1-1, with D tentatively TRBD1 (5 bases). Germline V gene data show CDR1 as SQVTM and CDR2 as ANQGSEA. The CDR3 sequence is 14 residues long. V lost 4 bases and J lost 1, with 13 bases in between. CDR3 sequence: CSVAQGTSNTEAFF. In DNA, the CDR3 is TGCAGCGTTGCCCAGGGAACATCGAACACTGAAGCTTTCTTT.

This clonotype was seen repeatedly, ten times or more. V is TRBV28 and J is TRBJ2-6; D is perhaps TRBD2 (6 bases). The CDR3 length is 16 residues. Per germline, CDR1 MDHEN and CDR2 SYDVKM. V lost 5 bases, J lost 0 bases, and 11 bases lay in between. The CDR3 spells CASSPGEVSGANVLTF. CDR3 coding DNA: TGTGCCAGCAGTCCGGGAGAGGTCTCTGGGGCCAACGTCCTGACTTTC.

This clonotype occurred a few times. This may stem from a read error, because a much larger clone lies one nucleotide away. The chain has TRBV29-1 and TRBJ1-1, with a weak D call TRBD1 (5 bases). CDR1 SQVTM and CDR2 ANQGSEA come from the germline V gene. Trimming stripped 2 bases from V and 10 bases from J, with 11 bases between. This CDR3 is 11 amino acids long. The CDR3 loop reads CSVETREGAFF. The CDR3 coding sequence is TGCAGCGTTGAAACCAGGGAAGGAGCTTTCTTT.

This clonotype came up many times. The gene calls are TRBV6-2 or TRBV6-3 and TRBJ2-1; 8 bases match TRBD2. Per the germline V gene, CDR1 is MNHEY and CDR2 is SVGEGT. V lost 5 bases, J lost 4 bases, and 10 bases stayed unmatched. CDR3 length equals 16 residues. The CDR3 spells CASSDPGTRGYNEQFF. Here the CDR3 DNA reads TGTGCCAGCAGTGACCCCGGGACTAGGGGGTACAATGAGCAGTTCTTC.

This clonotype was detected many times. The chain combines TRBV12-3 or TRBV12-4 with TRBJ2-5; 14 bases match TRBD2. The CDR3 loop spans 15 amino acids. V dropped 8 bases and J dropped 5; count of bases not matched to a gene: 7. CDR3 protein: CASLGGLAGDETQYF. The CDR3 bases are TGTGCCAGCCTCGGGGGACTAGCGGGAGACGAGACCCAGTACTTC.

The table lists this clonotype with a count of one. It may be a read error: a sequence one base away is much more abundant. The V and J genes are TRBV29-1 and TRBJ1-6; the D gene is possibly TRBD1 (5 bases). Germline CDR1 is SQVTM and CDR2 is ANQGSEA. The CDR3 is 13 residues long. CDR3: CSVVPGKGSPLNF. The CDR3 bases are TGCAGCGTTGTGCCAGGGAAGGGGTCACCCCTCAACTTT.

Many counts were recorded for this clonotype. This chain joins TRBV7-9 and TRBJ1-2; TRBD1 aligns across 7 bases. Per germline, CDR1 SEHNR and CDR2 FQNEAQ (reference sequence). This CDR3 comprises 14 residues. After removal of 5 bases from V and 13 bases from J, the junction contained 16 bases not matched to a gene. CDR3 coding DNA: TGTGCCAGCAGCATTATGACCGGGACAGCCGGGAGCACCTTC. Protein: CASSIMTGTAGSTF.

There are many counts of this clonotype. The V and J genes are TRBV6-5 and TRBJ1-6, with TRBD1 matching 7 bases. Trimming removed 3 bases from V and 15 bases from J; junction bases left unmatched: 8. The CDR3 spans 13 residues. CDR1 and CDR2 (germline): MNHEY, SVGAGI. CDR3 in amino acids: CASSYDRERRLHF. The CDR3 DNA sequence: TGTGCCAGCAGTTATGACAGGGAAAGACGCCTCCACTTT.

CDR3 amino acids: CSARETENYGYTF. Here the CDR3 DNA reads TGCAGTGCTAGAGAGACAGAAAACTATGGCTACACCTTC. The genes are TRBV20-1 and TRBJ1-2; D may be TRBD1 (5 bases). CDR1 DFQATT and CDR2 SNEGSKA come from the germline V gene (reference sequence). The V end was cut by 0 bases, the J end by 2 bases, with 7 bases between. The CDR3 runs 13 residues.

This clonotype showed up many times. The CDR3: CSASTGGEIQPQHF. CDR3 bases: TGCAGTGCTAGTACAGGGGGCGAAATTCAGCCCCAGCATTTT. This chain joins TRBV20-1 and TRBJ1-5; 9 bases are shared with TRBD1. Germline V gene lookup returns CDR1 DFQATT and CDR2 SNEGSKA (reference sequence). V lost 3 bases and J lost 6; bases outside the gene matches: 6. This CDR3 region has 14 residues.

As concerns this clonotype: This sequence may be a read error, since a much larger clone differs from it by one base. V and J are TRBV14 and TRBJ2-1, with D perhaps matching TRBD2 (5 bases). The CDR3 has 17 residues. Germline V gene sequence: CDR1 SGHDN, CDR2 FVKESK. Trimming removed 4 bases from V and 5 bases from J, with 21 bases in between. The DNA of the CDR3 is TGTGCCAGCAGCCTACGAAGGGCGGTACTAGAGGACAATGAGCAGTTCTTC. Translated, it gives CASSLRRAVLEDNEQFF.

This clonotype showed up many times. This chain connects TRBV20-1 to TRBJ2-2; the D is unclear. The length of the CDR3 is 14 residues. The V gene lost 0 bases and the J gene lost 9 bases, with 14 bases spanning the gap. Per germline, CDR1 DFQATT and CDR2 SNEGSKA (reference sequence). This CDR3 is CSARDLAGGRELFF. For the CDR3, the DNA is TGCAGTGCTAGAGATCTGGCAGGCGGACGGGAGCTGTTTTTT.

In this sample, this clonotype turned up many times. The chain carries TRBV30 and TRBJ2-7, with 8 nucleotides matching TRBD1. This CDR3 comprises 13 residues. Germline V gene data show CDR1 as GTSNPN and CDR2 as SVGIG (reference sequence). V lost 0 bases and J lost 6; bases outside the gene matches: 4. CDR3 sequence: CAWSVQGDAEQYF. The CDR3 nucleotides are TGTGCCTGGAGTGTACAGGGGGATGCCGAGCAGTACTTC. Combining the CDR3 with reference TRBV30 and TRBJ2-7 gives the whole variable domain SQTIHQWPATLVQPVGSPLSLECTVEGTSNPNLYWYRQAAGRGLQLLFYSVGIGQISSEVPQNLSASRPQDRQFILSSKKLLLSDSGFYLCAWSVQGDAEQYFGPGTRLTVT.

The sample holds many counts of this clonotype. The chain combines TRBV7-2 with TRBJ2-5; TRBD1 is a possible D gene (6 bases). CDR1 is SGHTA, CDR2 FQGNSA, per germline. The CDR3 extends over 17 amino acids. Between the trimmed V and J ends, which lost 5 bases and 2 bases, there was a span of 21 bases. The CDR3 DNA follows: TGTGCCAGCAGCCTACACACGTATGGGACAATACAAGAGACCCAGTACTTC. Its protein is CASSLHTYGTIQETQYF.

Many counts were recorded for this clonotype. The chain uses TRBV6-6 and TRBJ2-1; the D gene is possibly TRBD2 (7 bases). Germline CDR1 and CDR2: MNHNY and SVGAGI (reference sequence). CDR3 length: 16 residues. V was shortened by 6 bases and J by 5 bases, with 20 bases between the two germline ends. CDR3 protein: CASRGKGRGGNNEQFF. For the CDR3, the DNA is TGTGCCAGCAGAGGGAAAGGGAGGGGGGGAAACAATGAGCAGTTCTTC.